These 18 T cell receptor beta chains were all obtained from the same sample, sequenced in a study of cytomegalovirus exposure and HLA in healthy donors. Use of 60 Vbeta and 13 Jbeta primers characterized the PCR. The assay was immunoSEQ multiplex PCR, and TCRdb's table has in-frame clones only and misses some. Of 110,000 or so clones in the sample, 70% to 80% are singletons; the top ten hold roughly 5%. Material for sequencing was PBMCs. All receptors derive from a young woman in good health and CMV-seropositive.

This chain connects TRBV7-3 to TRBJ1-2, with 9 positions matching TRBD1. The V gene end was trimmed by 2 bases and the J gene end by 6 bases; junction bases not matched to a gene: 10. This CDR3 comprises 16 residues. Germline lookup yields CDR1 SGHTA and CDR2 FQGTGA. This CDR3 reads CASSLLADRGANGYTF. The CDR3 DNA reads TGTGCCAGCAGCTTACTGGCGGACAGGGGCGCCAATGGCTACACCTTC.

This sequence joins TRBV9 and TRBJ2-7; 11 positions match TRBD2. CDR3 length: 15 amino acids. V lost 3 bases and J lost 6; bases outside the gene matches: 8. Germline-derived CDR1 and CDR2 are SGDLS and YYNGEE. CDR3 nucleotide sequence: TGTGCCAGCAGCGCCCATGGGACTAGCGGCGTCGAGCAGTACTTC. This sequence encodes CASSAHGTSGVEQYF.

The chain employs TRBV13 and TRBJ1-5, with 7 bases fitting TRBD1. Germline V lookup: CDR1 PRHDT, CDR2 FYEKMQ (reference sequence). The CDR3 runs 18 residues. V gave up 0 bases and J gave up 8 bases; unmatched junction bases: 16. The CDR3 DNA reads as TGTGCCAGCAGCTTAGGACGCCTAATAGGGACAGTAATTAAGCCCCAGCATTTT. Its translation is CASSLGRLIGTVIKPQHF.

The chain carries TRBV9 and TRBJ2-2; D unclear. Trimming removed 0 bases from V and 1 base from J, with 10 bases in between. Looked up from germline, CDR1 is SGDLS and CDR2 is YYNGEE. This CDR3 region has 16 residues. CDR3 in amino acids: CASSVASLRNTGELFF. CDR3 nucleotide sequence: TGTGCCAGCAGCGTAGCGTCCCTCAGGAACACCGGGGAGCTGTTTTTT.

The chain recombines TRBV10-3 with TRBJ2-7; no definite D call. Germline CDR1 reads ENHRY; CDR2 reads SYGVKD. V dropped 4 bases and J dropped 7 bases, with 8 bases sitting between them. The CDR3 contains 11 residues. The CDR3 region has the DNA TGTGCCATCAGTGGGAAGGAGGAGCAGTACTTC. Its protein product is CAISGKEEQYF.

The chain links TRBV21-1 to TRBJ1-2; the listed D gene, TRBD1, was not tested against the DNA. TRBV21-1 is an annotated pseudogene. The CDR3 covers 14 residues. CDR3 bases: TGTGCCAGGCCGGACAGGGGTTTTACATATGGCTACACCTTC. As protein: CARPDRGFTYGYTF.

J is TRBJ1-2 and V is TRBV19, with TRBD1 identical over 8 bases. The CDR3 covers 13 residues. CDR1 and CDR2 from the germline V gene are LNHDA and SQIVND (reference sequence). The J segment lost 4 bases and the V segment lost 6 bases, leaving 4 bases of the junction unmatched. For the CDR3, the DNA is TGTGCCAGTAGCACCGACAGGGGCTATGGCTACACCTTC. This encodes CASSTDRGYGYTF.

The V and J genes are TRBV5-1 and TRBJ1-5, with D unclear. There are 15 residues in the CDR3. V gave up 0 bases and J gave up 0 bases, with 7 bases separating them. The germline V gene encodes CDR1 SGHRS and CDR2 YFSETQ. The CDR3 spells CASSLDWYSNQPQHF. The CDR3 DNA is TGCGCCAGCAGCTTGGACTGGTATAGCAATCAGCCCCAGCATTTT.

The chain joins TRBV16 to TRBJ1-4, with a possible D match to TRBD1 (5 bases). CDR1 is KGHSY, CDR2 FQNENV, per germline. CDR3 length equals 15 residues. The germline V and J ends were trimmed by 1 base and 4 bases, with 10 bases remaining between them. CDR3 nucleotide sequence: TGTGCCAGCAGCCAATTTCAGGGATTTAATGAAAAACTGTTTTTT. Translating it yields CASSQFQGFNEKLFF.

In nucleotides, the CDR3 is TGTGCCAGCAGCCCCTTGGGAGGGGCGGAGACCCAGTACTTC. It is translated as CASSPLGGAETQYF. The chain carries TRBV7-3 and TRBJ2-5; 7 bases match TRBD2. The germline CDR1 and CDR2 sequences are SGHTA and FQGTGA. J lost 5 bases, V lost 5 bases, and 8 bases had no gene match. The CDR3 sequence is 14 residues long.

This clone was observed a single time. The V call is TRBV6-5, the J call TRBJ2-3; TRBD2 matches at 10 bases. J gave up 3 bases and V 6 bases, and 6 bases lay outside the gene matches. The CDR3 extends over 15 amino acids. The germline V gene has CDR1 MNHEY and CDR2 SVGAGI. CDR3 amino acids: CASRKGLAFTDTQYF. The DNA of the CDR3 is TGTGCCAGCAGAAAGGGACTAGCGTTTACAGATACGCAGTATTTT.

The chain couples TRBV6-5 to TRBJ2-1, with 7 nucleotides matching TRBD2. CDR1 is MNHEY, CDR2 SVGAGI, per germline. V gave up 0 bases and J gave up 8 bases; unmatched junction bases: 10. There are 16 residues in the CDR3. The CDR3 DNA follows: TGTGCCAGCAGTTACTCGCTCGGGACTAAACTTCATGAGCAGTTCTTC. It codes for CASSYSLGTKLHEQFF.

CDR3: CASSILTGGGTEAFF. The CDR3 DNA sequence: TGTGCCAGCAGCATCCTGACAGGGGGAGGGACTGAAGCTTTCTTT. The chain employs TRBV11-2 and TRBJ1-1; 9 nucleotides line up with TRBD1. The CDR3 runs to 15 residues. The germline gives CDR1 SGHAT, CDR2 FQNNGV. V shed 5 bases and J 5 bases; nucleotides not matched to a gene: 9. The full variable domain, rest sourced from reference TRBV11-2 and TRBJ1-1, is EAGVAQSPRYKIIEKRQSVAFWCNPISGHATLYWYQQILGQGPKLLIQFQNNGVVDDSQLPKDRFSAERLKGVDSTLKIQPAKLEDSAVYLCASSILTGGGTEAFFGQGTRLTVV.

The CDR3 here is CASTGQGNTGELFF. The CDR3 nucleotides are TGTGCCAGCACCGGGCAGGGGAACACCGGGGAGCTGTTTTTT. This chain uses TRBV2 with TRBJ2-2; perhaps TRBD1 as D (5 bases). The CDR3 spans 14 residues. Per the germline V gene, CDR1 is SNHLY and CDR2 is FYNNEI. The V end was cut by 7 bases, the J end by 1 base, with 10 bases between.

V usage is TRBV6-5 and J usage is TRBJ2-3; possible D gene TRBD2, 5 bases. The CDR3 has 15 residues. Germline loops: CDR1 MNHEY, CDR2 SVGAGI. The V and J ends lost 0 bases and 1 base respectively, with 8 bases between them. This CDR3 is CASSYSDYRTDTQYF. The DNA of the CDR3 is TGTGCCAGCAGTTACTCCGACTACCGCACAGATACGCAGTATTTT.

This chain connects TRBV9 to TRBJ1-6; the D is unclear. V was shortened by 0 bases and J by 9 bases, with 10 bases between the two germline ends. Germline CDR1 SGDLS, CDR2 YYNGEE. The CDR3 length is 14 residues. The CDR3 coding sequence is TGTGCCAGCAGCGTAGGTGGAGGATCTTCACCCCTCCACTTT. Translated: CASSVGGGSSPLHF.

The rearrangement links TRBV27 to TRBJ2-7; 7 bases are a match to TRBD2. Looked up from germline, CDR1 is MNHEY and CDR2 is SMNVEV (reference sequence). V gave up 7 bases and J gave up 2 bases; unmatched junction bases: 14. The CDR3 contains 16 residues. In nucleotides, the CDR3 is TGTGCCAGCACACAATGGGGAGGGGCTACCGCCTACGAGCAGTACTTC. It codes for CASTQWGGATAYEQYF.

V gene TRBV4-2 combines with J gene TRBJ1-1, with TRBD1 matching over 7 bases. The CDR3 covers 13 residues. With V trimmed by 9 bases and J by 0 bases, 4 bases remained unmatched. Germline CDR1 LGHNA, CDR2 YNFKEQ. DNA for the CDR3: TGTGCCAGTCACAGGGGAATGAACACTGAAGCTTTCTTT. The encoded protein is CASHRGMNTEAFF.